This TCR beta chain was captured by sequencing in a study of blood T cell repertoires in COVID-19. In the study overall: The samples span acute and convalescent COVID-19 from the United States, Italy and Spain. PBMCs, B-cell-depleted T cells, or T cells provided the cDNA or gDNA that made up the material.

Original handling: Amplified reference gene primers provided the basis for estimating nucleated cell counts. TCRdb's table, derived via immunoSEQ multiplex PCR, lists solely in-frame clones and lacks some. The V and J calls and clone size are taken from that table; D and trimming were inferred from the DNA. The sample lists about 70,000 clones; approximately 83% were seen once. V dropped 3 bases and J dropped 14 bases, with 15 bases sitting between them. Germline V CDR1 and CDR2: SGHRS, YFSETQ. There are 12 residues in the CDR3. This TCR was sampled from a human donor in a cohort sampled during active COVID-19. V gene TRBV5-1 combines with J gene TRBJ2-1, with D possibly being TRBD1 (8 bases). Sequencing was done on a sample of peripheral blood. CDR3 DNA: TGCGCCAGCAGCTCTAACAGGGGGGGTGAGTTCTTC. It codes for CASSSNRGGEFF.